This TCR beta chain was documented in a study of PD-1 blockade in classical Hodgkin lymphoma. General study results and limits: Significant TCR diversity gains by C4D1 occurred in CD4+ but not CD8+ cells. Newly diagnosed patients were reported to exhibit reduced baseline TCR diversity relative to healthy donors. Nothing has yet pinned down what causes the repertoire differences, possibly disease activity or prior therapy. Diversity similar to that of newly diagnosed patients was seen at baseline in complete responders.

The CDR3 sequence is 16 residues long. The V end was cut by 2 bases, the J end by 4 bases, with 18 bases between. The germline V gene has CDR1 MDHEN and CDR2 SYDVKM. Remarks on this clone: Its cognate antigen is unknown.

The patients all showed relapse after autologous stem cell transplantation, while their brentuximab vedotin exposure varied. The assay was immunoSEQ multiplex PCR, and TCRdb's table has in-frame clones only and misses some. This sample has about 43,000 clones; about 65% occur once, and the top ten carry around 2.8%. The TCR was taken from a human donor with classical Hodgkin lymphoma. This chain uses TRBV28 with TRBJ2-7; maybe TRBD1 (6 bases). This sample comprised peripheral blood mononuclear cells (PBMCs), obtained before the second cycle of nivolumab. CDR3 amino acids: CASSLETGTTYYEQYF. DNA of the CDR3: TGTGCCAGCAGTTTAGAAACCGGGACAACCTATTACGAGCAGTACTTC. The full variable domain, rest sourced from reference TRBV28 and TRBJ2-7, is DVKVTQSSRYLVKRTGEKVFLECVQDMDHENMFWYRQDPGLGLRLIYFSYDVKMKEKGDIPEGYSVSREKKERFSLILESASTNQTSMYLCASSLETGTTYYEQYFGPGTRLTVT.